This entry lists 22 T cell receptor beta chains sequenced from one sample in a study of shared clonotypes between healthy human individuals. Sequencing used immunoSEQ multiplex PCR; TCRdb keeps in-frame clones, though not all of them. Of about 2.4 million clones in the sample, 93% are singletons; the top ten hold 0.36%. Sample: naive CD4+ T cells from PBMCs. The subset is: CD45RA+ positively selected. The receptors originated from a young man in good health. Some clones in this sample may be carry-over from other donors' samples.

As concerns this clone: The same CDR3 arises from other DNA sequences in this sample as well. The rearrangement joins TRBV2 to TRBJ2-7; 7 bases align to TRBD1. V lost 5 bases to trimming and J lost 4 bases; unmatched junction nucleotides: 2. Germline values: CDR1 SNHLY, CDR2 FYNNEI. CDR3 length: 12 amino acids. The CDR3 DNA reads TGTGCCAGCAGTCCACAGGGGTACGAGCAGTACTTC. Its translation: CASSPQGYEQYF.

The rearrangement links TRBV6-6 to TRBJ2-1; tentatively, D is TRBD2 (5 bases). The CDR3 covers 16 residues. Trimming pared 0 bases from V and 8 bases from J, leaving 17 bases between. Germline V gene sequence: CDR1 MNHNY, CDR2 SVGAGI (reference sequence). The CDR3 DNA reads as TGTGCCAGCAGTTACTCTGGTATGGGTGCGGGTGATGAGCAGTTCTTC. It specifies CASSYSGMGAGDEQFF.

The chain couples TRBV5-6 to TRBJ2-4; perhaps D is TRBD1 or TRBD2 (6 bases each). CDR3 length: 16 amino acids. The V gene lost 5 bases and the J gene lost 1 base, with 16 bases spanning the gap. Germline V lookup: CDR1 SGHDT, CDR2 YYEEEE. CDR3 nucleotides: TGTGCCAGCAGTTCTACAGGGAGGTTGGCCAAAAACATTCAGTACTTC. It translates to CASSSTGRLAKNIQYF.

The rearrangement links TRBV19 to TRBJ2-3, with TRBD2 matching 12 bases. Per germline, CDR1 LNHDA and CDR2 SQIVND (reference sequence). With V trimmed by 7 bases and J by 4 bases, 6 bases remained unmatched. The CDR3 consists of 15 residues. CDR3 in amino acids: CASNPSGRAPDTQYF. The CDR3 nucleotides read TGTGCCAGTAACCCTAGCGGGAGGGCCCCAGATACGCAGTATTTT.

The chain carries TRBV28 and TRBJ2-6; 10 bases line up with TRBD1. The germline CDR1 and CDR2 sequences are MDHEN and SYDVKM. This CDR3 is built from 14 residues. J lost 11 bases, V lost 6 bases, and 7 bases had no gene match. DNA for the CDR3: TGTGCCAGCAGCCCGGGACAGGGGCTCTACGTCCTGACTTTC. It translates to CASSPGQGLYVLTF.

The chain combines TRBV7-9 with TRBJ2-7; TRBD2 is a possible D gene (6 bases). The germline gives CDR1 SEHNR, CDR2 FQNEAQ (reference sequence). Between the trimmed V and J ends, which lost 2 bases and 5 bases, there was a span of 13 bases. There are 14 residues in the CDR3. The DNA of the CDR3 is TGTGCCAGCAGCTTATTACGGGAGCGCAACGAGCAGTACTTC. This gives the protein CASSLLRERNEQYF.

The rearrangement uses TRBV5-6 and TRBJ2-7, with TRBD2 identical over 8 bases. CDR1 is SGHDT and CDR2 is YYEEEE in the germline V gene. The V gene end was trimmed by 2 bases and the J gene end by 2 bases; junction bases not matched to a gene: 6. This CDR3 is built from 15 residues. In nucleotides, the CDR3 is TGTGCCAGCAGCTTAGTAGCGGGGACCCCCTACGAGCAGTACTTC. Translated: CASSLVAGTPYEQYF. Filled out from reference TRBV5-6 and TRBJ2-7, the complete variable domain reads DAGVTQSPTHLIKTRGQQVTLRCSPKSGHDTVSWYQQALGQGPQFIFQYYEEEERQRGNFPDRFSGHQFPNYSSELNVNALLLGDSALYLCASSLVAGTPYEQYFGPGTRLTVT.

The rearrangement joins TRBV5-1 to TRBJ2-7; perhaps TRBD1 as D (6 bases). Trimming removed 1 base from V and 0 bases from J, with 14 bases in between. The CDR3 consists of 16 residues. CDR1 is SGHRS and CDR2 is YFSETQ in the germline V gene. The CDR3 DNA follows: TGCGCCAGCAGCTTGACCACCACAGGGAGCTCCTACGAGCAGTACTTC. Protein product: CASSLTTTGSSYEQYF. Drawing the rest from reference TRBV5-1 and TRBJ2-7, the complete variable domain is KAGVTQTPRYLIKTRGQQVTLSCSPISGHRSVSWYQQTPGQGLQFLFEYFSETQRNKGNFPGRFSGRQFSNSRSEMNVSTLELGDSALYLCASSLTTTGSSYEQYFGPGTRLTVT.

The chain joins TRBV27 to TRBJ1-2, with 7 bases identical to TRBD1. CDR1 and CDR2 from the germline V gene are MNHEY and SMNVEV (reference sequence). J lost 0 bases, V lost 6 bases, and 10 bases had no gene match. The CDR3 covers 16 residues. CDR3 coding DNA: TGTGCCAGCAGACCCGCCTACAGGGGAGCTAACTATGGCTACACCTTC. It encodes CASRPAYRGANYGYTF.

This clone was detected only a few times. V usage is TRBV29-1 and J usage is TRBJ1-1, with D hard to call. CDR3 length: 12 amino acids. Trimming pared 5 bases from V and 12 bases from J, leaving 19 bases between. Germline lookup yields CDR1 SQVTM and CDR2 ANQGSEA. In DNA, the CDR3 is TGCAGCGTTCGGGAGACGGTTGGAAGTCCTTTCTTT. It is translated as CSVRETVGSPFF.

The chain employs TRBV9 and TRBJ1-1; D gene uncertain. CDR3 length equals 15 residues. Germline V gene data show CDR1 as SGDLS and CDR2 as YYNGEE. V lost 0 bases and J 3 bases, leaving 12 bases between the germline ends. The CDR3 DNA reads as TGTGCCAGCAGCGTAGACGGGAACTACTACACTGAAGCTTTCTTT. Protein: CASSVDGNYYTEAFF.

The genes are TRBV27 and TRBJ2-7; 7 bases fit TRBD1. The CDR3 loop spans 15 amino acids. Per the germline V gene, CDR1 is MNHEY and CDR2 is SMNVEV (reference sequence). The V gene end was trimmed by 5 bases and the J gene end by 5 bases; junction bases not matched to a gene: 12. The CDR3 is CASSRPSTGFNEQYF. CDR3 DNA sequence: TGTGCCAGCAGTAGACCTTCGACAGGGTTCAACGAGCAGTACTTC.

The chain couples TRBV1 to TRBJ2-7; the D segment call TRBD2 is taken from the table without a DNA check. TRBV1 is reported as a pseudogene. This CDR3 region has 17 residues. CDR3 region: CTSSPKPRASGRSEQYF. The DNA of the CDR3 is TGCACCAGCAGCCCCAAACCCCGGGCTAGCGGGAGGTCCGAGCAGTACTTC.

In regard to this clone: Other nucleotide sequences in the sample specify the same CDR3. The gene calls are TRBV5-1 and TRBJ2-7, with 12 bases aligning to TRBD2. The CDR3 spans 14 residues. Trimming took 5 bases from V and 2 from J; bases not matched to a gene: 2. The germline gives CDR1 SGHRS, CDR2 YFSETQ. This CDR3 is CASRGLAGTYEQYF. CDR3 DNA sequence: TGCGCCAGCAGAGGACTAGCGGGAACCTACGAGCAGTACTTC.

V is TRBV28 and J is TRBJ2-3; no firm D call. Trimming pared 4 bases from V and 3 bases from J, leaving 11 bases between. Germline V lookup: CDR1 MDHEN, CDR2 SYDVKM. The CDR3 covers 14 residues. The CDR3 protein is CASSWAARTDTQYF. CDR3 coding DNA: TGTGCCAGCAGTTGGGCGGCCCGGACAGATACGCAGTATTTT.

The V call is TRBV5-5, the J call TRBJ1-4; 11 bases agree with TRBD1. V dropped 7 bases and J dropped 7; count of bases not matched to a gene: 3. Germline lookup yields CDR1 SGHKS and CDR2 YYEKEE (reference sequence). This CDR3 comprises 13 residues. The CDR3 reads CASRGTGGEKLFF. The CDR3 region has the DNA TGTGCCAGCCGCGGGACAGGGGGTGAAAAACTGTTTTTT.

Notes on this clone: Mismatch with germline at one junction end may stem from a read error. J is TRBJ2-7 and V is TRBV10-2; D possibly matches TRBD1 or TRBD2 (5 bases each). The germline V gene encodes CDR1 WSHSY and CDR2 SAAADI. The CDR3 extends over 13 amino acids. The CDR3 reads CATSWGKTGEQYF. The CDR3 DNA is TGCGCCACCAGTTGGGGGAAGACGGGCGAGCAGTACTTC.

The rearrangement links TRBV10-3 to TRBJ2-5; D gene ambiguous. The J call may be wrong; the DNA end is better matched by TRBJ2-7. Germline V gene data show CDR1 as ENHRY and CDR2 as SYGVKD. CDR3 length: 13 residues. Here the CDR3 reads CAISESRVYEQYF. The DNA for the CDR3 is TGTGCCATCAGTGAGTCTAGAGTCTACGAGCAGTACTTC.

The J gene is TRBJ2-3, the V gene TRBV10-1, with 11 bases matching TRBD2. This CDR3 is 17 amino acids long. Germline values: CDR1 WNHNN, CDR2 SYGVQD (reference sequence). V was pared by 3 bases and J by 3 bases, with 8 bases of the junction left unmatched. Here the CDR3 DNA reads TGCGCCAGCAGTGATTCCCTAGCGGGAGGCGGGACAGATACGCAGTATTTT. Encoded protein: CASSDSLAGGGTDTQYF.

In its sample, this clone was seen a few times. J is TRBJ2-7 and V is TRBV4-3, with TRBD2 matching over 8 bases. The trim removed 0 bases at V and 2 bases at J, leaving 6 bases unmatched. The CDR3 consists of 16 residues. Germline V gene sequence: CDR1 LGHNA, CDR2 YSLEER. The CDR3 DNA reads TGCGCCAGCAGCCAAGACCCCCAGCGGGAGACCTACGAGCAGTACTTC. This sequence encodes CASSQDPQRETYEQYF.

V usage is TRBV30 and J usage is TRBJ2-3; TRBD1 is a possible D gene (6 bases). The CDR3 loop spans 16 amino acids. Trimming pared 2 bases from V and 1 base from J, leaving 16 bases between. CDR1 and CDR2 from the germline V gene are GTSNPN and SVGIG (reference sequence). This CDR3 reads CAWSNLRQDRTDTQYF. The CDR3 region has the DNA TGTGCCTGGAGTAACCTAAGACAGGACCGCACAGATACGCAGTATTTT.

CDR3 region: CASSPSGDISTEAFF. DNA for the CDR3: TGTGCCAGCAGCCCATCCGGGGACATATCCACTGAAGCTTTCTTT. The chain links TRBV4-2 to TRBJ1-1; D possibly corresponds to TRBD1 (6 bases). Germline values: CDR1 LGHNA, CDR2 YNFKEQ. Trimming left V 4 bases short and J 4 bases short, with 16 bases between. The CDR3 is 15 residues long.